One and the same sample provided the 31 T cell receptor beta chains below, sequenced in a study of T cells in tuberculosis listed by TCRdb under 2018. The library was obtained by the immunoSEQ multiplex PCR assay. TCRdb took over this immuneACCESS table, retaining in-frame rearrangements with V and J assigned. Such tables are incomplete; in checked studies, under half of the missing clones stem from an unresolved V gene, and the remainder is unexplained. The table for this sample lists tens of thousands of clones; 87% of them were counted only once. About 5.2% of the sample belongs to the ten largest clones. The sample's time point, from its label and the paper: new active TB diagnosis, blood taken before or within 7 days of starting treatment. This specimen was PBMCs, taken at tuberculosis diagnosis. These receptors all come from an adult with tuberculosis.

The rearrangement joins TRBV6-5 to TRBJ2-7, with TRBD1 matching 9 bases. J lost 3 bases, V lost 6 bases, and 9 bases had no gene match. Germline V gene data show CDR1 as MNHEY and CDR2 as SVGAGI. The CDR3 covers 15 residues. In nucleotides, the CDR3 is TGTGCCAGCAGACCCCCGGAGACAGGGGGCTACGAGCAGTACTTC. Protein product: CASRPPETGGYEQYF.

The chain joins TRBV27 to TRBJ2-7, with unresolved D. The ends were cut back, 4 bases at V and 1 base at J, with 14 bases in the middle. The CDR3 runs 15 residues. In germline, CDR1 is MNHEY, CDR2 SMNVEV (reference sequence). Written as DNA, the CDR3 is TGTGCCAGCAGTTCTCGCCCCTACGGGTCCTACGAGCAGTACTTC. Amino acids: CASSSRPYGSYEQYF.

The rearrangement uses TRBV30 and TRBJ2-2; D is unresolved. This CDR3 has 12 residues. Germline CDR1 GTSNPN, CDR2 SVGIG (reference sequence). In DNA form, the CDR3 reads TGTGCAAGTACAATTGACACCGGGGAGCTGTTTTTT. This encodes CASTIDTGELFF.

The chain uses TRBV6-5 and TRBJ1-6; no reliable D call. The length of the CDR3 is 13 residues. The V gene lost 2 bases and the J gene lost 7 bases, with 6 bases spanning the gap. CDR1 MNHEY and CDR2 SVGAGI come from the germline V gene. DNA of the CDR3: TGTGCCAGCAGTTACCGGGAGAATTCACCCCTCCACTTT. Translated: CASSYRENSPLHF.

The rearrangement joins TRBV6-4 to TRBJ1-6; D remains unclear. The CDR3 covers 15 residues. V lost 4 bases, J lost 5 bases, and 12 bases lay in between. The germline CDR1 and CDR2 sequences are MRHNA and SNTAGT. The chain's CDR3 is CASSVPGEDNSPLHF. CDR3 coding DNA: TGTGCCAGCAGTGTCCCGGGAGAGGATAATTCACCCCTCCACTTT.

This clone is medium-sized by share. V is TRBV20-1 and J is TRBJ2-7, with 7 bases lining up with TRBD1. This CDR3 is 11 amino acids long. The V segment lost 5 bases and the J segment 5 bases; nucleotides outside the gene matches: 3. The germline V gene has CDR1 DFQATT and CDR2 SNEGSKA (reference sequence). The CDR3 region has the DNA TGCAGTGCTCGGACAGGCGACGAGCAGTACTTC. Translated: CSARTGDEQYF.

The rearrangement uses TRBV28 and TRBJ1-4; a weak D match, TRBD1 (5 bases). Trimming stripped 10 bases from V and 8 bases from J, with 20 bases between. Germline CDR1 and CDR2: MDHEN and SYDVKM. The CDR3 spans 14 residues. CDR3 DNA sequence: TGTGCCACGTCAGTCGGGGGAGTGGGCGAAAAACTGTTTTTT. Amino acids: CATSVGGVGEKLFF.

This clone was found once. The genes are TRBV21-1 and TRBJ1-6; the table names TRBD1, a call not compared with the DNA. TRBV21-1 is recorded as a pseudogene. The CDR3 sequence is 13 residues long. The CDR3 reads CASSKQGPIPLHF. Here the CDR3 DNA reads TGTGCCAGCAGCAAACAGGGGCCGATTCCCCTCCACTTT.

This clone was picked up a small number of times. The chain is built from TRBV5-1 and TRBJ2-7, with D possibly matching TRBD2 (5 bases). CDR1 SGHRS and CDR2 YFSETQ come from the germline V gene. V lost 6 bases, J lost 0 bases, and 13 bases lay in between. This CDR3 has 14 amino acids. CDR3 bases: TGCGCCAGCATGATTAGCGTCGCCTCCTACGAGCAGTACTTC. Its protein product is CASMISVASYEQYF.

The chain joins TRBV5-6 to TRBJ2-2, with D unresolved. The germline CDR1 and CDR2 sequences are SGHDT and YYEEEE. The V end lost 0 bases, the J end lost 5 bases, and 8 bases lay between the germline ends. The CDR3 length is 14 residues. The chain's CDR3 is CASSLGLVTGELFF. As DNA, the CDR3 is TGTGCCAGCAGCTTGGGATTAGTAACCGGGGAGCTGTTTTTT.

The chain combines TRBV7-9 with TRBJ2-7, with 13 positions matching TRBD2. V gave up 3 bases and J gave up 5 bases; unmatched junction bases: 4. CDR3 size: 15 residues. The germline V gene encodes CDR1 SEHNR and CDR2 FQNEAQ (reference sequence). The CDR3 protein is CASSFGLAGVNEQYF. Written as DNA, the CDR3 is TGTGCCAGCAGCTTCGGACTAGCGGGGGTCAACGAGCAGTACTTC.

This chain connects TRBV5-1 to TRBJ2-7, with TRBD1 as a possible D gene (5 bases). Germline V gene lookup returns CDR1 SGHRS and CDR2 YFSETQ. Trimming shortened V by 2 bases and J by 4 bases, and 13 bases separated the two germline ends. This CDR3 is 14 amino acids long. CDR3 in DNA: TGCGCCAGCAGCTTTCAGGGAAACTCGTACGAGCAGTACTTC. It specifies CASSFQGNSYEQYF. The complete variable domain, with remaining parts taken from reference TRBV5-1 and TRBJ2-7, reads KAGVTQTPRYLIKTRGQQVTLSCSPISGHRSVSWYQQTPGQGLQFLFEYFSETQRNKGNFPGRFSGRQFSNSRSEMNVSTLELGDSALYLCASSFQGNSYEQYFGPGTRLTVT.

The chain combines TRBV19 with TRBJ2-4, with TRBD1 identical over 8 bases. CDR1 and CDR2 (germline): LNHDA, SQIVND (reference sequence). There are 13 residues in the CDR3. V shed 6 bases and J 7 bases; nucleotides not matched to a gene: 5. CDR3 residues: CASSPTGGNIQYF. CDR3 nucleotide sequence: TGTGCCAGTAGCCCTACAGGGGGGAACATTCAGTACTTC.

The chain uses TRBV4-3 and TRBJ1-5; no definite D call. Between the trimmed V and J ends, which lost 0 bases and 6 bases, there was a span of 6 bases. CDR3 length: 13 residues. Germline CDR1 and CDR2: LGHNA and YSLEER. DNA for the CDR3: TGCGCCAGCAGCCAAGATCAGGCTCAGCCCCAGCATTTT. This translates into CASSQDQAQPQHF.

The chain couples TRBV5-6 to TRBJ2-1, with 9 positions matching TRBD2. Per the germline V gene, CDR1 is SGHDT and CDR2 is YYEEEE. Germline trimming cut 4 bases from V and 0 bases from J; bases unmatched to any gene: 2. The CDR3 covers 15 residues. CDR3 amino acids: CASSVSGSSYNEQFF. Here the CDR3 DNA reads TGTGCCAGCAGCGTTAGCGGGAGCTCCTACAATGAGCAGTTCTTC.

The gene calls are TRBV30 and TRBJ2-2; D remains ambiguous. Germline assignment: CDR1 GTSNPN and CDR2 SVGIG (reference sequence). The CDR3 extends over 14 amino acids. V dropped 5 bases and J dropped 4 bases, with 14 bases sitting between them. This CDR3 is CAWGGSALTGELFF. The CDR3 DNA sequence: TGTGCCTGGGGTGGGTCAGCGCTCACCGGGGAGCTGTTTTTT.

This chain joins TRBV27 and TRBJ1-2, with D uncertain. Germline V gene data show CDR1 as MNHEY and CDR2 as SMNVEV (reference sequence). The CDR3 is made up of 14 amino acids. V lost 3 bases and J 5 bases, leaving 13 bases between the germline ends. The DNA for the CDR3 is TGTGCCAGCAGTTTCGCTCACAAATCGTATGGCTACACCTTC. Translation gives CASSFAHKSYGYTF.

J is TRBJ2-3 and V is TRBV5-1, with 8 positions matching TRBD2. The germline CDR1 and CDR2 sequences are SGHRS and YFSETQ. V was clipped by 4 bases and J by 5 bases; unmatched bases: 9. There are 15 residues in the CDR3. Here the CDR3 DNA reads TGCGCCAGCAGCCGGGAAGGACTAGCAGAAGATACGCAGTATTTT. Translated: CASSREGLAEDTQYF.

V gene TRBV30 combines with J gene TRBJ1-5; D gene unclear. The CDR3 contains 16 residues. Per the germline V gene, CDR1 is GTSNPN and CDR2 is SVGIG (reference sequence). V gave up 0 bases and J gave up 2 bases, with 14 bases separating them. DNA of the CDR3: TGTGCCTGGAGTGTACAAGCGGGGATGGGCAATCAGCCCCAGCATTTT. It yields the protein CAWSVQAGMGNQPQHF. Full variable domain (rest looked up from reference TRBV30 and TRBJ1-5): SQTIHQWPATLVQPVGSPLSLECTVEGTSNPNLYWYRQAAGRGLQLLFYSVGIGQISSEVPQNLSASRPQDRQFILSSKKLLLSDSGFYLCAWSVQAGMGNQPQHFGDGTRLSIL.

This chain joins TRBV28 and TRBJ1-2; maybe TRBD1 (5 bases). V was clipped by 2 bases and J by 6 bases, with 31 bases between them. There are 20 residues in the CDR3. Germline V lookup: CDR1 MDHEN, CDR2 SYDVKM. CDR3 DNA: TGTGCCAGCAGTTTAAATATAATCGTATGGGGCAGGAAGAGTGAACATGGCTACACCTTC. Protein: CASSLNIIVWGRKSEHGYTF.

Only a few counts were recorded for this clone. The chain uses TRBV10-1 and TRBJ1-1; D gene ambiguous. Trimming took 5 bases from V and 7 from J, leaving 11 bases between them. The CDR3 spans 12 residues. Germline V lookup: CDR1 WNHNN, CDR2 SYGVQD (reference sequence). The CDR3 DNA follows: TGCGCCAGCAGTCGACGGAGAGGTGAAGCTTTCTTT. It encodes CASSRRRGEAFF.

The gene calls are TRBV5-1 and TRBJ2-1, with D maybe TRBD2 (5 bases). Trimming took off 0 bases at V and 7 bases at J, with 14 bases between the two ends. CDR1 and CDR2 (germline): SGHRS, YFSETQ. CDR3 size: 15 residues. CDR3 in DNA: TGCGCCAGCAGCTTGGTCTCCGGGGAAGGAAATGAGCAGTTCTTC. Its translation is CASSLVSGEGNEQFF.

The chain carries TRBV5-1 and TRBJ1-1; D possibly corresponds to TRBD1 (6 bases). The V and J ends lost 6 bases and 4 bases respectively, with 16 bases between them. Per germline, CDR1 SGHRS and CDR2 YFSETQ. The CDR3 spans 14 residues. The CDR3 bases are TGCGCCAGCACTCGGGACATGGGCACCACTGAAGCTTTCTTT. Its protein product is CASTRDMGTTEAFF.

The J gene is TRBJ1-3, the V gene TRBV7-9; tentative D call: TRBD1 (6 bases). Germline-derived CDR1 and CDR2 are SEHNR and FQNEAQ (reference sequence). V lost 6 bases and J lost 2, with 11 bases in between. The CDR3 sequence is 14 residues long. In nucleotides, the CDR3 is TGTGCCAGCAGAGGACAGCGCCCTGGAAACACCATATATTTT. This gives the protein CASRGQRPGNTIYF. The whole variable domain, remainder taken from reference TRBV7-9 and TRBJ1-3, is DTGVSQNPRHKITKRGQNVTFRCDPISEHNRLYWYRQTLGQGPEFLTYFQNEAQLEKSRLLSDRFSAERPKGSFSTLEIQRTEQGDSAMYLCASRGQRPGNTIYFGEGSWLTVV.

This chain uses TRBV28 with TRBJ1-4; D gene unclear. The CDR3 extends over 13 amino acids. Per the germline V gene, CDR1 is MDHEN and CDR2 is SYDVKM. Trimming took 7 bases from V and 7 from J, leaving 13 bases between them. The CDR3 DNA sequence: TGTGCCAGCAAGTCGAGGGAAGTTGAAAAACTGTTTTTT. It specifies CASKSREVEKLFF.

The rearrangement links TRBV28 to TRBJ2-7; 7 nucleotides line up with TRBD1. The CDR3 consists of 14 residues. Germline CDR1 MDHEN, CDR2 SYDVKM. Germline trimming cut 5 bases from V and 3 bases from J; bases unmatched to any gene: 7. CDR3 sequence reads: CASSGRGGDYEQYF. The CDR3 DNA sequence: TGTGCCAGCAGTGGTAGAGGGGGCGACTACGAGCAGTACTTC.

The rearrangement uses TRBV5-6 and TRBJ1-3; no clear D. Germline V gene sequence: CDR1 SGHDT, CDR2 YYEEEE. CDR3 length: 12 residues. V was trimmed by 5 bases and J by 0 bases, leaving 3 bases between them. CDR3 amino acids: CASSHSGNTIYF. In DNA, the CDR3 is TGTGCCAGCAGTCACTCTGGAAACACCATATATTTT.

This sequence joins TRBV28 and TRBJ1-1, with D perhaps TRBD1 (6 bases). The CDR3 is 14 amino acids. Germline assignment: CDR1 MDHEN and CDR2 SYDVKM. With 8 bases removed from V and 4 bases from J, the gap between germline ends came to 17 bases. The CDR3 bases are TGTGCCAGCCAGGGGTACAGGGAATCCACTGAAGCTTTCTTT. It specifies CASQGYRESTEAFF.

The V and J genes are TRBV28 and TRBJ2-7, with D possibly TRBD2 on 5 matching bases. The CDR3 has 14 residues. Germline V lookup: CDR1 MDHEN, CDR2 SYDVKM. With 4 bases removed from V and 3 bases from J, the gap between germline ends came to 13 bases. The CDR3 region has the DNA TGTGCCAGCAGTTCCCTATCGGGAATCTACGAGCAGTACTTC. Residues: CASSSLSGIYEQYF. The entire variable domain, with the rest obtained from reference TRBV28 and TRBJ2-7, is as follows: DVKVTQSSRYLVKRTGEKVFLECVQDMDHENMFWYRQDPGLGLRLIYFSYDVKMKEKGDIPEGYSVSREKKERFSLILESASTNQTSMYLCASSSLSGIYEQYFGPGTRLTVT.

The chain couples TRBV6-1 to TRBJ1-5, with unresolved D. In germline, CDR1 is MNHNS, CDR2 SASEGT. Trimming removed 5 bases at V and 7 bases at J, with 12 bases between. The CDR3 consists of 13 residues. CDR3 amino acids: CASSPVGGQPQHF. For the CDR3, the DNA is TGTGCCAGCAGTCCAGTTGGCGGCCAGCCCCAGCATTTT.

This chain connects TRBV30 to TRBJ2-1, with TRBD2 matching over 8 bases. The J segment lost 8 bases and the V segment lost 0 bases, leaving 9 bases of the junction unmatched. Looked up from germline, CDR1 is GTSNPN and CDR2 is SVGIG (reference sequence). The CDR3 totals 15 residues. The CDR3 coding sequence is TGTGCCTGGAGTGTAACTAGCGGCTATAGAGATGAGCAGTTCTTC. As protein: CAWSVTSGYRDEQFF.